This T cell receptor (beta chain) was sequenced during a study of cytomegalovirus exposure and HLA in healthy donors. Overall study findings and caveats: Cytomegalovirus-associated status was assigned to about 180 TCR beta chains.

With regard to this clone: Its antigen is not identified.

Primers for the PCR totalled 60 Vbeta and 13 Jbeta. Using immunoSEQ multiplex PCR, the repertoire was profiled, and TCRdb retains in-frame clones only, with some absent. The data show more than 150,000 clones, approximately 73% seen once. The CDR3 loop spans 15 amino acids. V lost 5 bases to trimming and J lost 8 bases; unmatched junction nucleotides: 10. In germline, CDR1 is SGHTA, CDR2 FQGNSA. This TCR was sampled from a woman in her thirties in good health and CMV-seropositive. This chain links TRBV7-2 with TRBJ1-2; 11 bases agree with TRBD1. The source material was PBMCs. CDR3 bases: TGTGCCAGCAGCCTCTCCGGGACAGGGGGGGGCGGCTACACCTTC. Residues: CASSLSGTGGGGYTF.